Shown below are 6 T cell receptor beta chains from a single sample sequenced in a study of cytomegalovirus exposure and HLA in healthy donors. The PCR was carried out with 60 Vbeta primers and 13 Jbeta primers. Data came from immunoSEQ multiplex PCR; TCRdb stores just in-frame clones and leaves some out. The table includes 100,000 to 150,000 clones, around 75% detected once. What was sequenced was PBMCs. These receptors were obtained from a woman between 45 and 65 years old in good health and CMV-seronegative.

This clone was recorded once. V is TRBV5-5 and J is TRBJ2-7; D not certain. V lost 6 bases and J 6 bases, leaving 7 bases between the germline ends. The CDR3 loop spans 10 amino acids. Germline V gene sequence: CDR1 SGHKS, CDR2 YYEKEE (reference sequence). The CDR3 loop is CASTSGEQYF. The CDR3 DNA is TGTGCCAGCACGTCCGGCGAGCAGTACTTC.

This clone was found once. CDR3 sequence: CASSQDRGGETYNEQFF. CDR3 nucleotides: TGTGCCAGCAGCCAAGATCGTGGGGGGGAGACCTACAATGAGCAGTTCTTC. J is TRBJ2-1 and V is TRBV4-2; 7 bases agree with TRBD2. The CDR3 length is 17 residues. From germline, CDR1 is LGHNA and CDR2 YNFKEQ. Losses at the gene ends were 0 bases for V and 2 bases for J; bases not matched to a gene: 7.

The gene calls are TRBV7-2 and TRBJ2-1; TRBD2 matches at 8 bases. The CDR3 consists of 15 residues. Per germline, CDR1 SGHTA and CDR2 FQGNSA. After removal of 3 bases from V and 6 bases from J, the junction contained 7 bases not matched to a gene. CDR3 protein: CASSFPGTSLNEQFF. DNA of the CDR3: TGTGCCAGCAGCTTCCCCGGGACTAGTCTCAATGAGCAGTTCTTC.

The chain carries TRBV5-1 and TRBJ2-7; D is unresolved. V shed 1 base and J shed 3 bases, with 14 bases lying between them. The CDR3 spans 15 residues. Germline V gene sequence: CDR1 SGHRS, CDR2 YFSETQ. The CDR3 is CASSLSEFVNYEQYF. The CDR3 DNA reads TGCGCCAGCAGCTTGTCCGAGTTTGTTAACTACGAGCAGTACTTC. The full variable domain, in which reference TRBV5-1 and TRBJ2-7 provide the parts outside the CDR3, is KAGVTQTPRYLIKTRGQQVTLSCSPISGHRSVSWYQQTPGQGLQFLFEYFSETQRNKGNFPGRFSGRQFSNSRSEMNVSTLELGDSALYLCASSLSEFVNYEQYFGPGTRLTVT.

V usage is TRBV11-3 and J usage is TRBJ2-7, with TRBD1 identical over 7 bases. Germline CDR1 and CDR2: SGHNT and YENEEA. Trimming removed 1 base from V and 2 bases from J; junction bases left unmatched: 5. The CDR3 consists of 15 residues. CDR3 residues: CASSLAFGTAYEQYF. The CDR3 DNA reads as TGTGCCAGCAGCTTAGCCTTCGGGACAGCCTACGAGCAGTACTTC.

The chain uses TRBV4-1 and TRBJ2-7; D is unresolved. The CDR3 extends over 13 amino acids. Trimming stripped 0 bases from V and 3 bases from J, with 6 bases between. The germline V gene has CDR1 MGHRA and CDR2 YSYEKL. The CDR3, as DNA: TGCGCCAGCAGCCAAGATGCAGTCTACGAGCAGTACTTC. It is translated as CASSQDAVYEQYF.